This T cell receptor beta chain was recovered during a study of blood T cell repertoires in COVID-19. Across the study: Spain, Italy and the United States supplied samples that represented acute and convalescent COVID-19. Sources were T cells, B-cell-depleted T cells, or PBMCs; the material itself was cDNA or gDNA.

Original handling: Scientists estimated how many nucleated cells there were by amplifying reference gene primers. The method was immunoSEQ multiplex PCR; TCRdb's version includes in-frame clones alone and lacks a portion of them. That table supplies the V and J calls and clone size; D and trimming were determined from the DNA. The table shows 200,000 to 250,000 clones, with roughly 84% occurring only once. V lost 4 bases and J 4 bases, leaving 13 bases between the germline ends. Germline V lookup: CDR1 MNHEY, CDR2 SVGAGI. This CDR3 contains 14 residues. This clone appeared a single time. The source is a man in his forties with acute or convalescent COVID-19. The V gene is TRBV6-5, the J gene TRBJ1-1, with a weak D call TRBD1 (6 bases). Input material: peripheral blood. The CDR3 DNA is TGTGCCAGCAGTTTACAGGGTGGTGGCACTGAAGCTTTCTTT. Translated, it gives CASSLQGGGTEAFF.